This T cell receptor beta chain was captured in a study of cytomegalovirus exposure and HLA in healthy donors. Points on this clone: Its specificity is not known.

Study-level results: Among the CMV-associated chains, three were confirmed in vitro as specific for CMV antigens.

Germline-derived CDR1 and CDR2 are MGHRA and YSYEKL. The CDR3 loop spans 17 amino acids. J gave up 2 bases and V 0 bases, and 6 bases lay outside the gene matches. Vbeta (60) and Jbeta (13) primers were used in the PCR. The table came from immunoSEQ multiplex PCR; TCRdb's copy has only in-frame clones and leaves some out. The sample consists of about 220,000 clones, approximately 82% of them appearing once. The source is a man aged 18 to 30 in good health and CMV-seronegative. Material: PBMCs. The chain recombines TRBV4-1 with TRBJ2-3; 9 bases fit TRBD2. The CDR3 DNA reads TGCGCCAGCAGCCAAGAAGGCGGGAGGGGATACACAGATACGCAGTATTTT. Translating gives CASSQEGGRGYTDTQYF.